This TCR beta chain was retrieved from a study of blood T cell repertoires in COVID-19. As for the study in general: Italy, Spain and the United States were the sources of the convalescent and acute COVID-19 samples. The analysed material was cDNA or gDNA that came from T cells, B-cell-depleted T cells, or PBMCs.

As regards this clone: One junction end disagrees with the germline gene, perhaps due to a read error.

The CDR3 is made up of 17 amino acids. Germline assignment: CDR1 KGHSH and CDR2 LQKENI. As handled by the study authors: Counts of nucleated cells, estimated from reference gene primer amplification, were obtained. TCRdb keeps only in-frame clones here, not all; method: immunoSEQ multiplex PCR. V and J calls and clone size are copied from that table; D and trimming were computed from the DNA. The repertoire holds over 200,000 clones, with 70% to 90% as singletons. The clonotype comes from a man aged 25 to 45 who had recovered from COVID-19. The sequenced material came from PBMCs or T cells enriched from blood (not recorded which). The V call is TRBV18, the J call TRBJ1-5; TRBD1 matches at 9 bases. The CDR3 DNA is TGTGCCAGCTCAGCACCGGGACAGGGCTTAAGAAGTCAGCCCCAGCATTTT. Amino acid sequence: CASSAPGQGLRSQPQHF.